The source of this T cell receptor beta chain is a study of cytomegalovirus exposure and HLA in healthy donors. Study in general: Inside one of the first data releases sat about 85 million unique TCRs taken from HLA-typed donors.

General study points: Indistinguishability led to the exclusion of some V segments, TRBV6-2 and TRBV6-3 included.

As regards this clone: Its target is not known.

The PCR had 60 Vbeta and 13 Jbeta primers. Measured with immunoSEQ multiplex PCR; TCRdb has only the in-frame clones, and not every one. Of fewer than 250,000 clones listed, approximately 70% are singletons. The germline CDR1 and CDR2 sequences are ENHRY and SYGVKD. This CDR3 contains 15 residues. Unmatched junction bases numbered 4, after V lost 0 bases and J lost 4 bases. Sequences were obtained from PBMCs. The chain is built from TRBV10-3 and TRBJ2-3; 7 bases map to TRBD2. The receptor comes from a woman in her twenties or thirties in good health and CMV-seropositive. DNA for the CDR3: TGTGCCATCAGTGAGTCCGGGGGGATGGCAGATACGCAGTATTTT. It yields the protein CAISESGGMADTQYF.